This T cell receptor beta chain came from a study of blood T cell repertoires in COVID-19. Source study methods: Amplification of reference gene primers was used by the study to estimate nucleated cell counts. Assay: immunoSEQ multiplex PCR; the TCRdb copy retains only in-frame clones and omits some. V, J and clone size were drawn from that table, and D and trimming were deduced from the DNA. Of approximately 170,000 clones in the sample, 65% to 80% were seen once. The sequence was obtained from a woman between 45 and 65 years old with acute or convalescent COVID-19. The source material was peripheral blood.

The CDR3 DNA sequence: TGTGCCAGCAGCTTGAACTTACAGGGGGGTAGCTATGGCTACACCTTC. Its protein product is CASSLNLQGGSYGYTF. The rearrangement links TRBV13 to TRBJ1-2, with 8 bases identical to TRBD1. V lost 3 bases and J lost 4; bases outside the gene matches: 10. Germline V gene sequence: CDR1 PRHDT, CDR2 FYEKMQ (reference sequence). The CDR3 extends over 16 amino acids.